One sample yielded the 24 T cell receptor beta chains listed below, sequenced in a study of T cells in Graves' hyperthyroidism and ophthalmopathy. RNA transcripts yielded amplified TCR beta CDR3 regions. The primer set for the first-round RT-PCR of the TCR CDR3 was HTBI. TCRdb ran MiXCR on the multiplex PCR reads and lists one entry per CDR3 protein. The sample lists around 580,000 distinct CDR3 sequences, more than 45% occurring once. The specimen was peripheral blood or thyroid tissue (not recorded which). Every receptor here comes from a woman aged 18-35 years with Graves' hyperthyroidism.

This chain uses TRBV4-1 with TRBJ1-2; D gene ambiguous. The CDR3 spans 15 residues. Looked up from germline, CDR1 is MGHRA and CDR2 is YSYEKL. Trimming removed 1 base at V and 6 bases at J, with 15 bases between. CDR3 loop: CASSQAGRGGDGYTF. The CDR3, as DNA: TGCGCCAGCAGCCAAGCCGGTCGGGGTGGCGATGGCTACACCTTC.

This rearrangement joins TRBV20-1 to TRBJ1-5; a weak D match, TRBD1 (5 bases). Trimming stripped 5 bases from V and 4 bases from J, with 12 bases between. The CDR3 is made up of 13 amino acids. The germline gives CDR1 DFQATT, CDR2 SNEGSKA (reference sequence). The DNA of the CDR3 is TGCAGTGCTGTAGTGGGGACGAATCAGCCCCAGCATTTT. Translation: CSAVVGTNQPQHF.

V and J are TRBV15 and TRBJ2-6; possible D gene TRBD2, 5 bases. Looked up from germline, CDR1 is LNHNV and CDR2 is YYDKDF (reference sequence). Trimming took off 3 bases at V and 0 bases at J, with 12 bases between the two ends. This CDR3 has 17 amino acids. CDR3 DNA sequence: TGTGCCACCAGCAGGGGTCGAGAGGGCTCTGGGGCCAACGTCCTGACTTTC. Its protein product is CATSRGREGSGANVLTF.

This clonotype came up many times. V and J are TRBV3-1 and TRBJ1-2, with 7 bases that match TRBD1. The V and J ends lost 3 bases and 4 bases, in that order; junction bases with no gene match: 2. CDR3 length: 13 residues. Germline V lookup: CDR1 LGHDT, CDR2 YNNKEL (reference sequence). The CDR3 here is CASSHGTAYGYTF. The CDR3 DNA follows: TGTGCCAGCAGCCACGGGACAGCCTATGGCTACACCTTC. Full variable domain (outside the CDR3, taken from reference TRBV3-1 and TRBJ1-2): DTAVSQTPKYLVTQMGNDKSIKCEQNLGHDTMYWYKQDSKKFLKIMFSYNNKELIINETVPNRFSPKSPDKAHLNLHINSLELGDSAVYFCASSHGTAYGYTFGSGTRLTVV.

The chain recombines TRBV30 with TRBJ1-1; D is unclear. Germline loops: CDR1 GTSNPN, CDR2 SVGIG (reference sequence). The CDR3 has 15 amino acids. With 3 bases removed from V and 0 bases from J, the gap between germline ends came to 14 bases. CDR3: CAWRTPHWVNTEAFF. CDR3 DNA sequence: TGTGCCTGGAGAACTCCCCACTGGGTGAACACTGAAGCTTTCTTT.

This clonotype was counted only a few times. V gene TRBV29-1 combines with J gene TRBJ2-7; D is unresolved. Germline CDR1 and CDR2: SQVTM and ANQGSEA. The CDR3 sequence is 12 residues long. V was trimmed by 0 bases and J by 7 bases, leaving 10 bases between them. CDR3 residues: CSVEDWSKEQYF. The CDR3 nucleotides read TGCAGCGTTGAAGATTGGAGCAAAGAGCAGTACTTC.

A few counts support this clonotype. The gene calls are TRBV15 and TRBJ2-5, with TRBD2 matching over 11 bases. The J segment lost 9 bases and the V segment lost 4 bases, leaving 1 base of the junction unmatched. This CDR3 contains 12 residues. CDR1 and CDR2 from the germline V gene are LNHNV and YYDKDF (reference sequence). CDR3 sequence: CATSNSGRAQYF. The CDR3 DNA reads TGTGCCACCAGCAATAGCGGGAGGGCCCAGTACTTC.

The rearrangement uses TRBV7-2 and TRBJ1-4, with a tentative D call TRBD1 (6 bases). The CDR3 contains 17 residues. Trimming took off 0 bases at V and 4 bases at J, with 15 bases between the two ends. Germline V gene data show CDR1 as SGHTA and CDR2 as FQGNSA. The CDR3 DNA follows: TGTGCCAGCAGCTTAGCAGGGGGGGGACTGAATAATGAAAAACTGTTTTTT. Its translation is CASSLAGGGLNNEKLFF. Combining the CDR3 with reference TRBV7-2 and TRBJ1-4 gives the whole variable domain GAGVSQSPSNKVTEKGKDVELRCDPISGHTALYWYRQSLGQGLEFLIYFQGNSAPDKSGLPSDRFSAERTGGSVSTLTIQRTQQEDSAVYLCASSLAGGGLNNEKLFFGSGTQLSVL.

For the CDR3, the DNA is TGTGCCAGCAGTATCCGGGGGCTTATCAATCAGCCCCAGCATTTT. It is translated as CASSIRGLINQPQHF. The genes are TRBV28 and TRBJ1-5; a weak D match, TRBD1 (6 bases). With 5 bases removed from V and 3 bases from J, the gap between germline ends came to 14 bases. Germline V CDR1 and CDR2: MDHEN, SYDVKM. The CDR3 covers 15 residues.

This clonotype was seen only once. A read error may account for a junction end that differs from germline. The rearrangement joins TRBV29-1 to TRBJ2-7; tentative D call: TRBD2 (5 bases). CDR3 length: 8 amino acids. Germline assignment: CDR1 SQVTM and CDR2 ANQGSEA. CDR3 protein: CSVELRDF. DNA for the CDR3: TGCAGCGTTGAACTTCGGGATTTT.

The chain has TRBV7-6 and TRBJ2-5, with 7 bases identical to TRBD1. Germline CDR1 is SGHVS and CDR2 is FNYEAQ. This CDR3 is 14 amino acids long. V gave up 5 bases and J gave up 11 bases; unmatched junction bases: 14. For the CDR3, the DNA is TGTGCCAGCAGCGAGACGTACGGGACAGATACGCAGTACTTC. Protein sequence: CASSETYGTDTQYF. Full variable domain (outside the CDR3, taken from reference TRBV7-6 and TRBJ2-5): GAGVSQSPRYKVTKRGQDVALRCDPISGHVSLYWYRQALGQGPEFLTYFNYEAQQDKSGLPNDRFSAERPEGSISTLTIQRTEQRDSAMYRCASSETYGTDTQYFGPGTRLLVL.

This clonotype was detected many times. The chain joins TRBV25-1 to TRBJ1-2, with 9 nucleotides matching TRBD1. The J segment lost 5 bases and the V segment lost 3 bases, leaving 4 bases of the junction unmatched. CDR1 MGHDK and CDR2 SYGVNS come from the germline V gene. The CDR3 sequence is 14 residues long. CDR3 DNA: TGTGCCAGCAGTGAGTTTGACAGGGGGTATGGCTACACCTTC. It specifies CASSEFDRGYGYTF.

This clonotype appeared once. The V call is TRBV20-1, the J call TRBJ2-7, with no clear D. Germline CDR1 is DFQATT and CDR2 is SNEGSKA (reference sequence). The CDR3 contains 15 residues. The V gene lost 6 bases and the J gene lost 2 bases, with 20 bases spanning the gap. In nucleotides, the CDR3 is TGCAGTGCCAGCTCACCATCTGGGAACCCCTACGAGCAGTACTTC. It yields the protein CSASSPSGNPYEQYF.

The chain employs TRBV7-3 and TRBJ1-2; D remains ambiguous. Germline CDR1 is SGHTA and CDR2 is FQGTGA. V was clipped by 2 bases and J by 1 base, with 17 bases between them. This CDR3 region has 17 residues. CDR3 residues: CASSLGLAGTDNYGYTF. CDR3 bases: TGTGCCAGCAGCTTAGGGCTAGCGGGCACAGATAACTATGGCTACACCTTC.

The rearrangement links TRBV20-1 to TRBJ2-7, with 11 positions matching TRBD1. Germline trimming cut 6 bases from V and 6 bases from J; bases unmatched to any gene: 7. Germline V gene sequence: CDR1 DFQATT, CDR2 SNEGSKA (reference sequence). CDR3 length equals 13 residues. The CDR3 DNA is TGCAGTGCCCTCGGACAGGGGGCGTCCGAGCAGTACTTC. Amino acids: CSALGQGASEQYF.

In its sample, this clonotype was seen many times. The chain is built from TRBV5-1 and TRBJ1-2; perhaps TRBD1 as D (5 bases). CDR3 length: 13 amino acids. CDR1 and CDR2 from the germline V gene are SGHRS and YFSETQ. V dropped 0 bases and J dropped 8 bases, with 11 bases sitting between them. In nucleotides, the CDR3 is TGCGCCAGCAGCTTGGCAGGGAATAGCGGCTACACCTTC. Translation gives CASSLAGNSGYTF.

This clonotype was found many times. V usage is TRBV24-1 and J usage is TRBJ2-7, with D perhaps matching TRBD1 (5 bases). V dropped 4 bases and J dropped 2 bases, with 20 bases sitting between them. The V gene's germline CDR1 is KGHDR and CDR2 SFDVKD. CDR3 length: 17 amino acids. The CDR3 DNA sequence: TGTGCCACCAGTGACTCTTCCTGGCAGGGTGGCCCCTACGAGCAGTACTTC. Encoded protein: CATSDSSWQGGPYEQYF.

The chain combines TRBV13 with TRBJ2-2; tentatively, D is TRBD2 (5 bases). V gave up 3 bases and J gave up 4 bases, with 12 bases separating them. Per germline, CDR1 PRHDT and CDR2 FYEKMQ (reference sequence). The length of the CDR3 is 15 residues. This CDR3 reads CASSLTKFGTGELFF. CDR3 nucleotides: TGTGCCAGCAGCTTGACTAAATTCGGCACCGGGGAGCTGTTTTTT.

At least ten counts were recorded for this clonotype. The chain is built from TRBV28 and TRBJ2-5; D might be TRBD1 or TRBD2, each matching 5 bases. CDR1 is MDHEN, CDR2 SYDVKM, per germline. Trimming pared 6 bases from V and 1 base from J, leaving 21 bases between. This CDR3 is built from 17 residues. CDR3 nucleotides: TGTGCCAGCAGCCCCGGGGTGCAGGGCCCGTTCCAAGAGACCCAGTACTTC. Its translation is CASSPGVQGPFQETQYF.

This clonotype was recorded at least ten times. The V call is TRBV5-6, the J call TRBJ2-2, with D maybe TRBD2 (6 bases). CDR3 length: 16 amino acids. Between the trimmed V and J ends, which lost 1 base and 1 base, there was a span of 11 bases. Looked up from germline, CDR1 is SGHDT and CDR2 is YYEEEE. The CDR3: CASSLRPAGNTGELFF. In DNA form, the CDR3 reads TGTGCCAGCAGCTTGAGGCCAGCGGGGAACACCGGGGAGCTGTTTTTT.

The genes are TRBV29-1 and TRBJ2-7; 9 bases line up with TRBD2. The ends lost 4 bases at V and 5 bases at J; junction bases unmatched: 6. Germline CDR1 is SQVTM and CDR2 is ANQGSEA. This CDR3 has 13 amino acids. CDR3 protein: CSVASSGSDEQYF. Written as DNA, the CDR3 is TGCAGCGTTGCCAGTAGCGGGAGCGACGAGCAGTACTTC.

This clonotype has at least ten counts. This chain connects TRBV6-1 to TRBJ2-7; TRBD2 matches 8 bases. Germline CDR1 and CDR2: MNHNS and SASEGT. Trimming cost V 3 bases and J 3 bases; bases outside gene matches: 10. The CDR3 spans 16 residues. This chain's CDR3 is CASSDSERELNYEQYF. CDR3 nucleotide sequence: TGTGCCAGCAGTGATTCCGAGCGGGAGCTTAACTACGAGCAGTACTTC.

In this sample, this clonotype turned up a few times. This chain links TRBV6-6 with TRBJ1-1, with 7 nucleotides matching TRBD1. The germline V gene has CDR1 MNHNY and CDR2 SVGAGI (reference sequence). The V and J ends lost 3 bases and 3 bases, in that order; junction bases with no gene match: 13. There are 17 residues in the CDR3. The CDR3 reads CASSYGQTPTGDTEAFF. CDR3 bases: TGTGCCAGCAGTTATGGTCAAACTCCTACAGGGGACACTGAAGCTTTCTTT.

As to this clonotype: A read error may explain this, as a much larger clone is one base away. The J gene is TRBJ1-2, the V gene TRBV25-1, with D perhaps matching TRBD1 (5 bases). Trimming removed 10 bases from V and 12 bases from J, with 21 bases in between. The length of the CDR3 is 12 residues. The germline gives CDR1 MGHDK, CDR2 SYGVNS. CDR3 protein: CATRRGQRGHTF. CDR3 nucleotides: TGTGCCACCAGACGTGGACAAAGAGGCCACACCTTC.